What follows are 29 T cell receptor beta chains derived from one specimen sequenced in a study of cytomegalovirus exposure and HLA in healthy donors. This PCR relied on a set of 60 Vbeta primers and 13 Jbeta primers. The protocol was immunoSEQ multiplex PCR, while the TCRdb copy is restricted to in-frame clones and leaves out a portion. Among 150,000 to 200,000 clones listed, roughly 79% were seen once. The specimen was PBMCs. The receptors stem from a woman aged 35 to 49 in good health and CMV-seronegative.

The chain joins TRBV5-1 to TRBJ2-1, with 8 bases aligning to TRBD2. The junction had 11 bases not matched to a gene; V was cut back by 0 bases and J by 9 bases. The CDR3 is 16 residues long. The germline gives CDR1 SGHRS, CDR2 YFSETQ. In DNA form, the CDR3 reads TGCGCCAGCAGCTTGGCCGTGAGCGGGGGTCACGGTGAGCAGTTCTTC. Its protein is CASSLAVSGGHGEQFF. Based on the CDR3 plus reference TRBV5-1 and TRBJ2-1, the full variable domain is KAGVTQTPRYLIKTRGQQVTLSCSPISGHRSVSWYQQTPGQGLQFLFEYFSETQRNKGNFPGRFSGRQFSNSRSEMNVSTLELGDSALYLCASSLAVSGGHGEQFFGPGTRLTVL.

The chain has TRBV28 and TRBJ1-1, with a possible D match to TRBD1 (5 bases). Germline V gene sequence: CDR1 MDHEN, CDR2 SYDVKM. V was cut by 5 bases and J by 1 base, with 17 bases left in between. The CDR3 sequence is 16 residues long. The CDR3 loop is CASSQPGPDENTEAFF. The CDR3 DNA sequence: TGTGCCAGCAGTCAACCAGGGCCAGACGAGAACACTGAAGCTTTCTTT.

This clone appeared once. This sample also contains other DNA sequences that code for the same CDR3. The CDR3, as DNA: TGTGCCAGCTCGCCAACAGGGGAGAACACTGAAGCTTTCTTT. Translating gives CASSPTGENTEAFF. The chain is built from TRBV18 and TRBJ1-1; 7 bases fit TRBD1. This CDR3 spans 14 amino acids. With V trimmed by 6 bases and J by 1 base, 5 bases remained unmatched. Per germline, CDR1 KGHSH and CDR2 LQKENI.

This sequence joins TRBV27 and TRBJ2-3; TRBD2 matches 7 bases. Germline trimming cut 0 bases from V and 4 bases from J; bases unmatched to any gene: 1. The length of the CDR3 is 14 residues. Germline loops: CDR1 MNHEY, CDR2 SMNVEV (reference sequence). In DNA, the CDR3 is TGTGCCAGCAGTTTATCGGCGGGGGCAGATACGCAGTATTTT. This gives the protein CASSLSAGADTQYF.

The V gene is TRBV5-4, the J gene TRBJ2-1; 8 bases are shared with TRBD2. Germline CDR1 SGHNT, CDR2 YYREEE (reference sequence). The CDR3 totals 16 residues. The V gene end was trimmed by 4 bases and the J gene end by 7 bases; junction bases not matched to a gene: 13. CDR3 nucleotides: TGTGCCAGCAGCCACCAAGCGGGAGTAGGAAGAAATGAGCAGTTCTTC. It is translated as CASSHQAGVGRNEQFF.

V is TRBV19 and J is TRBJ1-3, with TRBD1 identical over 11 bases. CDR1 and CDR2 from the germline V gene are LNHDA and SQIVND (reference sequence). The CDR3 spans 16 residues. With V trimmed by 5 bases and J by 2 bases, 5 bases remained unmatched. The CDR3 protein is CASSFGQGAAGNTIYF. The CDR3 region has the DNA TGTGCCAGTAGTTTTGGACAGGGGGCTGCTGGAAACACCATATATTTT.

This clone was found once. Its ends do not fully match the called genes, so a read error is possible. The rearrangement links TRBV7-7 to TRBJ2-7; D unclear. The germline CDR1 and CDR2 sequences are SSHAT and FNYEAQ (reference sequence). This CDR3 contains 18 residues. As DNA, the CDR3 is TGTGCTAGCAGCCCACCCTCGCCCATTTATACTACCCCCTACGAGCAGTACTTC. Translated, it gives CASSPPSPIYTTPYEQYF.

This chain connects TRBV11-3 to TRBJ2-2; 9 bases are a match to TRBD1. The CDR3 is made up of 16 amino acids. Germline V gives CDR1 SGHNT, CDR2 YENEEA. Unmatched junction bases numbered 3, after V lost 0 bases and J lost 4 bases. The CDR3: CASSLEDRGITGELFF. The CDR3, as DNA: TGTGCCAGCAGCTTAGAGGACAGGGGAATCACCGGGGAGCTGTTTTTT.

V is TRBV6-5 and J is TRBJ2-7, with TRBD1 matching over 8 bases. CDR1 is MNHEY and CDR2 is SVGAGI in the germline V gene. The V and J ends lost 6 bases and 0 bases, in that order; junction bases with no gene match: 7. The CDR3 is 15 residues long. CDR3 DNA sequence: TGTGCCAGCAGCCGCGGACAGGGAACCTCCTACGAGCAGTACTTC. It specifies CASSRGQGTSYEQYF.

The chain combines TRBV5-1 with TRBJ2-6, with D perhaps TRBD1 (6 bases). The CDR3 runs 16 residues. Trimming shortened V by 5 bases and J by 0 bases, and 12 bases separated the two germline ends. Germline V lookup: CDR1 SGHRS, CDR2 YFSETQ. The CDR3 nucleotides are TGCGCCAGCAGTCTACAGGGCTCCTCTGGGGCCAACGTCCTGACTTTC. Its translation is CASSLQGSSGANVLTF. Variable domain in full (rest from reference TRBV5-1 and TRBJ2-6): KAGVTQTPRYLIKTRGQQVTLSCSPISGHRSVSWYQQTPGQGLQFLFEYFSETQRNKGNFPGRFSGRQFSNSRSEMNVSTLELGDSALYLCASSLQGSSGANVLTFGAGSRLTVL.

The chain carries TRBV7-3 and TRBJ1-5; TRBD1 matches at 10 bases. With 3 bases clipped from V and 8 bases from J, the junction kept 4 bases outside the gene matches. There are 14 residues in the CDR3. CDR1 and CDR2 from the germline V gene are SGHTA and FQGTGA. The CDR3 loop is CASSLTGGTEPQHF. DNA of the CDR3: TGTGCCAGCAGCTTGACAGGGGGCACGGAGCCCCAGCATTTT.

V usage is TRBV28 and J usage is TRBJ1-5; the D gene is possibly TRBD1 (6 bases). With 6 bases removed from V and 7 bases from J, the gap between germline ends came to 13 bases. Germline V lookup: CDR1 MDHEN, CDR2 SYDVKM. The CDR3 length is 13 residues. The CDR3 region is CASSPDRSQPQHF. Written as DNA, the CDR3 is TGTGCCAGCAGCCCAGACAGGTCGCAGCCCCAGCATTTT. The full variable domain, its missing parts supplied by reference TRBV28 and TRBJ1-5, is DVKVTQSSRYLVKRTGEKVFLECVQDMDHENMFWYRQDPGLGLRLIYFSYDVKMKEKGDIPEGYSVSREKKERFSLILESASTNQTSMYLCASSPDRSQPQHFGDGTRLSIL.

The genes are TRBV5-8 and TRBJ1-1; possibly TRBD1 for D (5 bases). CDR3 length equals 12 residues. Germline V gives CDR1 SGHTS, CDR2 YDEGEE. V dropped 4 bases and J dropped 10 bases, with 14 bases sitting between them. CDR3 protein: CASSPSGVVAFF. The CDR3 DNA is TGTGCCAGCAGCCCATCGGGGGTGGTAGCTTTCTTT.

This clone has a handful of counts. The V call is TRBV27, the J call TRBJ2-1; 7 bases are a match to TRBD2. The junction had 6 bases not matched to a gene; V was cut back by 6 bases and J by 4 bases. Germline V lookup: CDR1 MNHEY, CDR2 SMNVEV (reference sequence). The CDR3 runs to 14 residues. The CDR3 protein is CASRRTSGYNEQFF. CDR3 in DNA: TGTGCCAGCAGGAGGACTAGTGGGTACAATGAGCAGTTCTTC.

V is TRBV7-3 and J is TRBJ2-1, with TRBD1 matching over 8 bases. Germline V lookup: CDR1 SGHTA, CDR2 FQGTGA. The CDR3 covers 15 residues. After removal of 5 bases from V and 7 bases from J, the junction contained 10 bases not matched to a gene. CDR3 residues: CASSLNPDRVNEQFF. Written as DNA, the CDR3 is TGTGCCAGCAGCCTAAACCCGGACAGGGTAAATGAGCAGTTCTTC.

The chain employs TRBV5-4 and TRBJ2-2; D might be TRBD1 (5 bases). The CDR3 sequence is 15 residues long. V shed 7 bases and J shed 0 bases, with 13 bases lying between them. Germline assignment: CDR1 SGHNT and CDR2 YYREEE (reference sequence). Written as DNA, the CDR3 is TGTGCCAGCCACATGGGGCAAACGAACACCGGGGAGCTGTTTTTT. Translating it yields CASHMGQTNTGELFF.

This chain connects TRBV4-1 to TRBJ1-5; D unresolved. Germline CDR1 is MGHRA and CDR2 is YSYEKL. Between the trimmed V and J ends, which lost 0 bases and 3 bases, there was a span of 12 bases. This CDR3 contains 16 residues. The CDR3 DNA is TGCGCCAGCAGCCAAGAATTGGGAGGGCTCAATCAGCCCCAGCATTTT. It yields the protein CASSQELGGLNQPQHF.

The chain employs TRBV7-8 and TRBJ2-3; a possible D gene is TRBD2 (6 bases). The germline V gene has CDR1 SGHVS and CDR2 FQNEAQ. Trimming took off 5 bases at V and 2 bases at J, with 14 bases between the two ends. The CDR3 extends over 15 amino acids. As DNA, the CDR3 is TGTGCCAGCAGCCAGAGCGGGTTCCACACAGATACGCAGTATTTT. It specifies CASSQSGFHTDTQYF.

The CDR3 DNA reads as TGCGCCAGCAGCTTGGGACTAGAGTCAGATACGCAGTATTTT. Amino acids: CASSLGLESDTQYF. The V gene is TRBV5-1, the J gene TRBJ2-3; the D gene is possibly TRBD2 (6 bases). V dropped 0 bases and J dropped 4 bases, with 9 bases sitting between them. The CDR3 spans 14 residues. Looked up from germline, CDR1 is SGHRS and CDR2 is YFSETQ. The full variable domain, completed using reference TRBV5-1 and TRBJ2-3, is KAGVTQTPRYLIKTRGQQVTLSCSPISGHRSVSWYQQTPGQGLQFLFEYFSETQRNKGNFPGRFSGRQFSNSRSEMNVSTLELGDSALYLCASSLGLESDTQYFGPGTRLTVL.

This clone appeared a few times. The chain recombines TRBV6-1 with TRBJ1-4, with unresolved D. This CDR3 is 13 amino acids long. With 6 bases removed from V and 8 bases from J, the gap between germline ends came to 13 bases. Germline values: CDR1 MNHNS, CDR2 SASEGT. CDR3 sequence (DNA): TGTGCCAGCAGAACCACCGATCGGGAAAAACTGTTTTTT. This codes for CASRTTDREKLFF.

The chain uses TRBV30 and TRBJ2-5, with TRBD1 matching over 9 bases. The CDR3 loop spans 15 amino acids. Germline V gives CDR1 GTSNPN, CDR2 SVGIG (reference sequence). V trimming: 3 bases; J trimming: 5 bases; junction bases outside the gene matches: 10. The DNA of the CDR3 is TGTGCCTGGAGGGGATTTCACAGGGGGCCGGAGACCCAGTACTTC. It encodes CAWRGFHRGPETQYF.

The V and J genes are TRBV5-4 and TRBJ1-1, with D possibly being TRBD1 (6 bases). V dropped 5 bases and J dropped 6 bases, with 29 bases sitting between them. This CDR3 has 18 residues. CDR1 and CDR2 from the germline V gene are SGHNT and YYREEE (reference sequence). CDR3 DNA sequence: TGTGCCAGCAGTCCATTGGTGAAGGGGTCGAGGGGGTACGCTGAAGCTTTCTTT. It encodes CASSPLVKGSRGYAEAFF.

V usage is TRBV19 and J usage is TRBJ2-2; TRBD1 matches at 7 bases. V was clipped by 5 bases and J by 7 bases; unmatched bases: 10. Germline CDR1 and CDR2: LNHDA and SQIVND (reference sequence). The CDR3 runs 15 residues. The CDR3 reads CASSSSQGSVGELFF. In nucleotides, the CDR3 is TGTGCCAGTAGTTCGTCACAGGGGTCGGTCGGGGAGCTGTTTTTT.

This chain joins TRBV6-1 and TRBJ1-5; D may be TRBD1 (5 bases). Germline V gene sequence: CDR1 MNHNS, CDR2 SASEGT. The CDR3 loop spans 13 amino acids. V was cut by 8 bases and J by 3 bases, with 11 bases left in between. The CDR3 region has the DNA TGTGCCAGCGGCGGGGACCCCAATCAGCCCCAGCATTTT. It is translated as CASGGDPNQPQHF.

This clone was found a few times. This sequence joins TRBV7-6 and TRBJ2-7, with 8 nucleotides matching TRBD1. This CDR3 spans 14 amino acids. V gave up 5 bases and J gave up 0 bases; unmatched junction bases: 3. Germline assignment: CDR1 SGHVS and CDR2 FNYEAQ. The CDR3 protein is CASSQTGGSYEQYF. The CDR3 coding sequence is TGTGCCAGCAGCCAAACAGGGGGCTCCTACGAGCAGTACTTC.

The V gene is TRBV5-8, the J gene TRBJ2-3; 10 bases are a match to TRBD2. V shed 0 bases and J 1 base; nucleotides not matched to a gene: 2. Germline values: CDR1 SGHTS, CDR2 YDEGEE. This CDR3 contains 16 residues. CDR3 loop: CASSLGTSGGTDTQYF. The DNA of the CDR3 is TGTGCCAGCAGCTTGGGTACTAGCGGGGGCACAGATACGCAGTATTTT.

CDR3: CASSLAGTGGVGELFF. In nucleotides, the CDR3 is TGCGCCAGCAGCTTGGCCGGGACAGGGGGAGTCGGGGAGCTGTTTTTT. V gene TRBV5-1 combines with J gene TRBJ2-2; TRBD1 aligns across 11 bases. The V gene end was trimmed by 0 bases and the J gene end by 7 bases; junction bases not matched to a gene: 5. The length of the CDR3 is 16 residues. Looked up from germline, CDR1 is SGHRS and CDR2 is YFSETQ.

The chain combines TRBV5-5 with TRBJ1-1; D is ambiguous. V lost 3 bases and J lost 6, with 12 bases in between. The germline V gene has CDR1 SGHKS and CDR2 YYEKEE (reference sequence). This CDR3 comprises 13 residues. The CDR3 DNA sequence: TGTGCCAGCAGCTCAGGAATGATCGCTGAAGCTTTCTTT. Its translation: CASSSGMIAEAFF.

The V and J genes are TRBV2 and TRBJ2-5; 7 positions match TRBD2. In germline, CDR1 is SNHLY, CDR2 FYNNEI. After removal of 6 bases from V and 5 bases from J, the junction contained 0 bases not matched to a gene. CDR3 length: 11 residues. CDR3 loop: CASRGGETQYF. The DNA of the CDR3 is TGTGCCAGCAGGGGGGGGGAGACCCAGTACTTC.